This TCR beta chain was identified in a study of cytomegalovirus exposure and HLA in healthy donors (dated by TCRdb to about 2017). For the wider study: According to an earlier analysis of 587 of the donors, 150 million to 200 million T cells yielded roughly 100 million unique TCR beta sequences and more than 250 Gb of sequence data. About 280 gigabases of sequencing data and tens of millions of unique TCR sequences were included in an early release covering roughly 600 HLA-typed donors. Four or five DR-DQ haplotypes were handled as single units for association and clustering, since linkage in the cohort was strong. Every discovery cohort repertoire had been produced on one sequencing platform. A later analysis re-examined previously published TCR beta repertoires from more than 650 donors and added high-resolution HLA genotyping to investigate patterns of TCR occurrence. Among some 400 genotyped donors of the cohort, an average of about 240,000 unique TCR beta nucleotide sequences was sequenced per donor, of which about 19% were non-productive. The genetic ancestry cluster associated with self-reported Caucasian donors included 81% of the 300 to 400 genotyped donors. The study used immunosequencing to profile the T cell repertoires of more than 650 subjects and linked those repertoires to cytomegalovirus serostatus. In a later genetic analysis, genome-wide SNP genotypes for about 65% of the 666 donors were used, and that subset was treated as a discovery cohort. Typing coverage differed by locus: A, B, C, DRB1 and DQB1 were typed in roughly 620-630 donors, DQA1 in about 550, DPA1 in around 580, and DPB1 in approximately 450. In an earlier analysis of roughly 580 of the donors, high-throughput TCR beta sequencing was used to judge whether each TCR beta V gene segment behaved as functional or pseudogenic. To predict cytomegalovirus infection status, the study brought together high-throughput TCR immunosequencing, statistical association of individual TCRs with disease status, and machine learning. HLA typing included class I and class II loci at four-digit resolution. Besides the first cohort of under 700 subjects, a separate validation cohort made up of 120 different subjects was used. The aim of the study was to test whether cataloging public T cell receptors could identify signatures of past pathogen exposure. Rather than drawing on any new phenotypic data, the later analysis identified candidate immune exposures from TCR beta sequences and the way those sequences occurred across donors. Donor age, sex, ethnicity and CMV serostatus were compiled alongside the repertoire data. What the authors observed across the whole study: A later genetic analysis reported fewer N-insertions in productive TCRs among donors in an Asian-associated ancestry cluster than the 666-donor mean. In a later genetic analysis, a missense DCLRE1C variant was associated with V-gene and J-gene trimming of TCR beta chains, and the association was replicated in an independent cohort. According to a later analysis, parvovirus B19, influenza, CMV and Epstein-Barr virus appeared linked to several top co-occurrence clusters. The authors suggested that the approach could potentially be extended to other disease states and immunological phenotypes. For the cohort, immune exposure information was limited to CMV serostatus. A later analysis found that TCR association rates varied across HLA loci, with DRB1 alleles showing the most associated TCRs and HLA-C alleles the fewest. Because the 87-base-pair reads could not distinguish some IMGT-functional V segments, including TRBV6-2 and TRBV6-3, those segments were excluded. The presence/absence analyses assumed that sequencing depth was roughly uniform across donors, and that assumption may not be true. An earlier analysis of around 500 of the donors showed that most TCR beta V segments appeared in productive rearrangements either about 90% or about 30% of the time, which broadly matched IMGT annotations. At a false discovery rate of 0.05, a later analysis linked about 17,000 TCR beta sequences to specific HLA alleles. The classifier was reported to diagnose cytomegalovirus status with high specificity and sensitivity in both the original and validation cohorts. Assigning TCR associations to individual alleles was difficult when HLA alleles, especially DR and DQ, strongly co-occurred. A few of the identified cytomegalovirus-associated TCR beta chains were confirmed in vitro to be specific for cytomegalovirus antigens. Correlated functional status among segregating V segments might reflect linkage disequilibrium, but an unknown experimental factor could not be ruled out. Around 16 rarely observed V segments, including chromosome 9 orphons, were excluded from the earlier analysis of approximately 500 of the donors because counts were too low. While some public TCRs were present in many individuals, most TCR sequences turned up only very rarely across donors. A further reported finding was that TCR beta sequences accurately predicted the HLA-A and HLA-B alleles for most subjects in the first cohort. Compared with equally common non-associated chains, HLA-associated TCR beta chains in a later analysis were more clonally expanded and had lower generation probabilities. Because some donors lacked HLA typing at each locus, the association tests relied only on the typed subset. A group of highly shared sequence variants was considered likely to be a technical artifact of the sequencing pipeline. The study listed 150 to 200 TCR beta chains as associated with cytomegalovirus. According to a later analysis, most CMV-associated TCR beta chains appeared to be HLA-restricted, and the HLA associations seemed to be driven largely by CMV exposure. This cohort had only TCR beta chains sequenced, and the lack of alpha or paired-chain data limited which features could be detected.

Libraries were made using the immunoSEQ multiplex PCR assay. For the multiplex PCR, a mixture combining 60 forward primers for TCR Vbeta segments and 13 reverse primers for TCR Jbeta segments was used. The CDR3 region of rearranged TCR beta genes was amplified from genomic DNA with a multiplex PCR assay. The amplified TCR beta libraries were sequenced on the Illumina HiSeq System as 87-base-pair reads. The study's own analysis went as follows. A later analysis counted 65 million to 90 million unique TCR beta chains across the 650 to 700 repertoires, and some 12 million of these chains were shared by at least two donors. To remove PCR and sequencing errors, raw reads were error-corrected and collapsed into unique sequences using a nearest-neighbor algorithm that merged closely related sequences. CDR3 sequences were aligned to IMGT reference sequences to assign V, D and J gene segments. For a sequence to be retained, at least a six-nucleotide match to both a V gene segment and a J gene segment was required. Rearrangements were classified as productive when the CDR3 lacked stop codons and remained in frame with V and J, and all other rearrangements were classified as non-productive. CDR3 was defined according to IMGT convention as the region running from the second conserved V-encoded cysteine to the conserved J-encoded phenylalanine. In an earlier analysis of around 570 of the donors, sequences lacking an unambiguous match to a single V gene segment were excluded. In an earlier analysis of 587 of the donors, a V segment was called functional when productive rearrangements were above 56.7%, and segregating when the standard deviation between donors exceeded 5%. To diagnose cytomegalovirus status from the catalog of TCR beta chain sequences, a statistical classification framework was built. V and J gene assignment, in a later analysis, came from comparing TCR nucleotide sequences with IMGT/GENE-DB human TR gene sequences. The TCRdist pipeline was used in a later analysis to assign CDR3 sequences and most-parsimonious VDJ recombination scenarios. In a later analysis, each TCR beta chain was defined by its CDR3 amino acid sequence together with its V-gene family, and reads lacking a unique V-gene family were excluded. As a way to deal with suspected cross-contamination and a sequencing artifact, a later analysis dropped approximately 590 nucleotide sequences that were highly shared and had low generation probability. In a later analysis, a clonal expansion index for each public chain was calculated from normalized within-repertoire ranks of inferred template counts. Generation probabilities in a later analysis came from a VDJ recombination model fitted to out-of-frame rearrangements, and those results were checked against IGoR. In a later analysis, hypergeometric tests were used to score TCR-TCR, TCR-HLA and TCR-CMV co-occurrence, with a repertoire-size bias correction applied to TCR pairs. In a later analysis, false discovery rates were estimated by permuting HLA or CMV assignments 20 times. A later analysis grouped co-occurring TCRs with DBSCAN, adding TCRdist sequence similarity when clustering within HLA-allele-positive subsets. Repertoires with fewer than 30,000 or more than 120,000 public chains were left out of co-occurrence clustering, as were roughly five repertoires with anomalous nucleotide sharing. In TCRdb, the immuneACCESS table is reduced to in-frame sequences with V and J assigned. These tables do not hold every clone; where another copy was compared, an unresolved V gene accounts for under half, and the others remain unexplained. V, J and clone size reflect that table, while D and trimming were determined from the DNA. In all, the sample holds fewer than 150,000 clones, and approximately 78% of those were seen once. 5% to 8% of the sample comes from the top ten.

From the germline V gene, CDR1 is SGHVS and CDR2 is FQNEAQ. The junction shows trimming of 5 bases on V and 2 bases on J, plus 17 bases between the germline ends. From its cysteine to its phenylalanine, the CDR3 spans 16 amino acids. The only DNA kept is the CDR3, 48 bases in frame from the first base. This clone has more than one count but fewer than ten. No antigen is known for it. There are no base qualities to consult, and no much larger clone falls within one base. The cohort was made up of about 670 healthy bone marrow donors. At the time of sampling, all cohort members were nominally healthy, though unrecorded immune exposures were likely present. The donor tested CMV seropositive, placing the donor among the 290 or so seropositive members of the cohort. A peripheral blood sample was collected from each donor, and TCR beta sequencing was performed on peripheral blood mononuclear cells. Genomic DNA was extracted from the blood cell samples with the Qiagen DNeasy Blood Extraction Kit.

This chain joins TRBV7-8 to TRBJ2-3; the D gene assignment is ambiguous. The sequencing input was PBMCs. The source of this sequence is a woman aged 40 to 50 in good health and CMV-seropositive. The CDR3: CASSLSISEHTDTQYF. DNA sequence: TGTGCCAGCAGCCTGTCGATAAGCGAACACACAGATACGCAGTATTTT.